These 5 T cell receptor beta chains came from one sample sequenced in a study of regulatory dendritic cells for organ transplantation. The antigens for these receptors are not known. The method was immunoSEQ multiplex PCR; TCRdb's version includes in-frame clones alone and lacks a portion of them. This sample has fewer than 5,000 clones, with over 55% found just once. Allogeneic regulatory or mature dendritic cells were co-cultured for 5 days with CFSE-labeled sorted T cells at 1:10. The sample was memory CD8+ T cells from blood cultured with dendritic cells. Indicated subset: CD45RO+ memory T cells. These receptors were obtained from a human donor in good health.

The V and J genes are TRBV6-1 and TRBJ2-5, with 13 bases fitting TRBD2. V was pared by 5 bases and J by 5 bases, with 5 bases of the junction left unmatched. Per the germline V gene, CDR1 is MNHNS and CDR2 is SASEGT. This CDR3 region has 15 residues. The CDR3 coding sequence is TGTGCCAGCAGTCCCACTAGCGGGGGGGCGGAGACCCAGTACTTC. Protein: CASSPTSGGAETQYF.

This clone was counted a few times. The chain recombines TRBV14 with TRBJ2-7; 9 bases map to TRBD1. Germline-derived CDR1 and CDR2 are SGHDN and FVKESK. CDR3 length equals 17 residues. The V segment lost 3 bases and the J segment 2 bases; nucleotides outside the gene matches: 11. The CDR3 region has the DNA TGTGCCAGCAGCCAGGGAGATGGGACAGGGAGGGCCTACGAGCAGTACTTC. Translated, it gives CASSQGDGTGRAYEQYF.

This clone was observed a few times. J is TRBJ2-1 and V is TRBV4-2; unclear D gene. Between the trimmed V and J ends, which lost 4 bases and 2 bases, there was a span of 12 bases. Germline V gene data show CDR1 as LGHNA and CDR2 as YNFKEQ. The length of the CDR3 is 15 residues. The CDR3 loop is CASSPTELAYNEQFF. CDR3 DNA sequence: TGTGCCAGCAGCCCAACTGAGCTGGCCTACAATGAGCAGTTCTTC.

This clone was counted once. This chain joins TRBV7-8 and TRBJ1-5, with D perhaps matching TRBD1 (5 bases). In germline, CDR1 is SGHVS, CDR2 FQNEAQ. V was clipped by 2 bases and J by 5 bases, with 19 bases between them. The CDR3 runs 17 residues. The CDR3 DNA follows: TGTGCCAGCAGCTTAATACTCTGCAGGGATTCCCATCAGCCCCAGCATTTT. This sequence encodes CASSLILCRDSHQPQHF.

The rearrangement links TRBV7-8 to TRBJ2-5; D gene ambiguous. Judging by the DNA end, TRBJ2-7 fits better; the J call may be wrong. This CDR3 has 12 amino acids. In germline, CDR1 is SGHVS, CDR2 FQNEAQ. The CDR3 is CASSQGSYEQYF. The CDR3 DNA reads TGTGCCAGCAGCCAAGGGTCCTACGAGCAGTACTTC.